A selection of T cell receptor beta chains follows, all from one sample in a study of blood T cell repertoires in COVID-19. TCRdb's copy holds only in-frame clones and misses some; the assay was immunoSEQ multiplex PCR. Here the sample spans 35,000 to 40,000 clones, roughly 88% being singletons. The sample taken for sequencing was peripheral blood. These receptors originate from a man aged 55 to 70 with active COVID-19. Both conserved end residues are part of each CDR3. D genes are given only for firm matches. Size is omitted from some rows. Given values are once, few, many or a class for expanded clones.

TRBD2,TRBV3-1/TRBV3-2,.,TRBJ2-3,CASSPSGTTDTQYF,TGTGCCAGCAGCCCAAGCGGGACCACAGATACGCAGTATTTT
TRBD1,TRBV12-3/TRBV12-4,.,TRBJ2-7,CASSPGQGYEQYF,TGTGCCAGCAGTCCGGGACAGGGTTACGAGCAGTACTTC
.,TRBV5-6,.,TRBJ2-7,CASSLGTNYEQYF,TGTGCCAGCAGCTTGGGGACTAACTACGAGCAGTACTTC
.,TRBV6-5,.,TRBJ2-1,CASSYGLASYNEQFF,TGTGCCAGCAGTTATGGTTTGGCATCCTACAATGAGCAGTTCTTC
TRBD1,TRBV7-3,.,TRBJ2-1,CASSAAVGQGLNNEQFF,TGTGCCAGCAGCGCCGCTGTGGGACAGGGGCTTAACAATGAGCAGTTCTTC
.,TRBV6-1,.,TRBJ1-5,CASSELARISNQPQHF,TGTGCCAGCAGTGAACTGGCCAGGATTAGCAATCAGCCCCAGCATTTT
TRBD2,TRBV5-1,.,TRBJ2-5,CASSSGTSGPYQETQYF,TGCGCCAGCAGCTCCGGGACTAGCGGACCGTACCAAGAGACCCAGTACTTC
TRBD1,TRBV6-1,.,TRBJ1-2,CASSAAGTGRLYGYTF,TGTGCCAGCAGTGCGGCCGGGACAGGGAGACTCTATGGCTACACCTTC
.,TRBV30,few,TRBJ2-6,CAWSVLIGSGANVLTF,TGTGCCTGGAGTGTACTAATAGGCTCTGGGGCCAACGTCCTGACTTTC
TRBD2,TRBV6-5,.,TRBJ2-2,CASSTGTSSGELFF,TGTGCCAGCAGTACAGGGACTAGCTCCGGGGAGCTGTTTTTT
TRBD1,TRBV7-3,.,TRBJ1-1,CASSLTIPGQGYTEAFF,TGTGCCAGCAGCCTAACCATCCCGGGACAGGGCTACACTGAAGCTTTCTTT
TRBD2,TRBV2,.,TRBJ2-3,CASSPLAGGPDTQYF,TGTGCCAGCAGCCCACTAGCGGGAGGCCCAGATACGCAGTATTTT
.,TRBV11-2,.,TRBJ2-2,CASSHEGGSNTGELFF,TGTGCCAGCAGCCACGAGGGGGGGTCGAACACCGGGGAGCTGTTTTTT
TRBD2,TRBV18,once,TRBJ2-1,CASSLDWGGTEFF,TGTGCCAGCTCACTCGACTGGGGGGGTACGGAGTTCTTC
TRBD1,TRBV4-2,.,TRBJ1-2,CASSQVGIGTGPLRDYGYTF,TGTGCCAGCAGCCAAGTTGGGATCGGGACAGGGCCACTTCGGGACTATGGCTACACCTTC
.,TRBV30,.,TRBJ1-1,CAWSVSRETEAFF,TGTGCCTGGAGTGTATCACGAGAGACTGAAGCTTTCTTT
.,TRBV6-5,.,TRBJ2-2,CASSSQGTGELFF,TGTGCCAGCAGTTCTCAGGGCACCGGGGAGCTGTTTTTT